Presented here are 16 T cell receptor beta chains from one specimen sequenced in a study of blood T cell repertoires in COVID-19. Here immunoSEQ multiplex PCR was the method, and the copy in TCRdb shows in-frame clones only, minus some. This table holds about 260,000 clones, roughly 80% found once. The sample taken for sequencing was peripheral blood. The origin of the receptors is a man aged 60 to 69 who had recovered from COVID-19.

The J gene is TRBJ2-1, the V gene TRBV7-6, with TRBD2 as a possible D gene (6 bases). Germline loops: CDR1 SGHVS, CDR2 FNYEAQ. The CDR3 contains 18 residues. V was trimmed by 0 bases and J by 4 bases, leaving 19 bases between them. The CDR3 sequence: CASSLAASRWGTYNEQFF. The CDR3 region has the DNA TGTGCCAGCAGCTTAGCCGCATCGCGCTGGGGGACTTACAATGAGCAGTTCTTC.

The rearrangement joins TRBV9 to TRBJ1-6, with 11 bases matching TRBD1. Trimming took 4 bases from V and 9 from J; bases not matched to a gene: 6. The germline V gene has CDR1 SGDLS and CDR2 YYNGEE. The CDR3 spans 15 residues. The DNA for the CDR3 is TGTGCCAGCAGCACTGGGACAGGGGGAGCTTCACCCCTCCACTTT. Its translation is CASSTGTGGASPLHF.

This clone was recorded once. CDR3 DNA sequence: TGTGCCTGGAAAGGGACTAGCGGGAGGCATAAGCAGTACTTC. Amino acid sequence: CAWKGTSGRHKQYF. V usage is TRBV30 and J usage is TRBJ2-7; 15 nucleotides match TRBD2. V was pared by 4 bases and J by 8 bases, with 6 bases of the junction left unmatched. This CDR3 spans 14 amino acids. Germline values: CDR1 GTSNPN, CDR2 SVGIG (reference sequence).

This chain connects TRBV28 to TRBJ1-1, with 7 bases lining up with TRBD1. Germline V gene sequence: CDR1 MDHEN, CDR2 SYDVKM. The CDR3 loop spans 17 amino acids. With 5 bases clipped from V and 0 bases from J, the junction kept 12 bases outside the gene matches. The CDR3 spells CASSPRLTDRMNTEAFF. DNA of the CDR3: TGTGCCAGCAGTCCACGGTTAACGGACAGGATGAACACTGAAGCTTTCTTT.

The V call is TRBV4-1, the J call TRBJ1-3; TRBD1 matches 8 bases. The V gene end was trimmed by 3 bases and the J gene end by 7 bases; junction bases not matched to a gene: 11. This CDR3 contains 16 residues. Germline V CDR1 and CDR2: MGHRA, YSYEKL. The CDR3 bases are TGCGCCAGCAGCCACTCTGGCAGGGGGCTTGACAACACCATATATTTT. This sequence encodes CASSHSGRGLDNTIYF.

The J gene is TRBJ2-5, the V gene TRBV9, with 9 bases fitting TRBD2. CDR3 length: 15 amino acids. CDR1 is SGDLS and CDR2 is YYNGEE in the germline V gene. The V and J ends lost 0 bases and 3 bases, in that order; junction bases with no gene match: 3. The CDR3 sequence: CASSVGGRAEETQYF. In DNA form, the CDR3 reads TGTGCCAGCAGCGTAGGCGGGAGGGCCGAAGAGACCCAGTACTTC. The entire variable domain, with the rest obtained from reference TRBV9 and TRBJ2-5, is as follows: DSGVTQTPKHLITATGQRVTLRCSPRSGDLSVYWYQQSLDQGLQFLIQYYNGEERAKGNILERFSAQQFPDLHSELNLSSLELGDSALYFCASSVGGRAEETQYFGPGTRLLVL.

The J gene is TRBJ2-5, the V gene TRBV24-1, with a weak D call TRBD1 (5 bases). This CDR3 spans 13 amino acids. Germline V gene lookup returns CDR1 KGHDR and CDR2 SFDVKD. V lost 7 bases and J lost 5, with 13 bases in between. The CDR3 DNA is TGTGCCACCAGGCCCCATGGGGCGGAGACCCAGTACTTC. This sequence encodes CATRPHGAETQYF.

This chain uses TRBV30 with TRBJ2-7; 9 bases agree with TRBD2. Trimming at V came to 0 bases and at J to 2 bases, leaving 5 bases not matched to a gene. Looked up from germline, CDR1 is GTSNPN and CDR2 is SVGIG (reference sequence). The CDR3 consists of 15 residues. CDR3: CAWSVVAGVPYEQYF. The CDR3 nucleotides are TGTGCCTGGAGTGTGGTAGCGGGAGTCCCCTACGAGCAGTACTTC.

This chain uses TRBV6-1 with TRBJ1-2; a weak D match, TRBD1 (6 bases). Germline-derived CDR1 and CDR2 are MNHNS and SASEGT. This CDR3 is built from 16 residues. Trimming removed 2 bases from V and 2 bases from J, with 15 bases in between. CDR3 sequence: CASSERGGAENYGYTF. The CDR3 coding sequence is TGTGCCAGCAGTGAAAGGGGGGGAGCAGAGAACTATGGCTACACCTTC.

This rearrangement joins TRBV7-2 to TRBJ2-1, with 8 nucleotides matching TRBD2. Germline CDR1 reads SGHTA; CDR2 reads FQGNSA. After removal of 10 bases from V and 5 bases from J, the junction contained 7 bases not matched to a gene. There are 13 residues in the CDR3. CDR3 loop: CATQRGRNNEQFF. CDR3 DNA sequence: TGTGCCACCCAGCGGGGGCGAAACAATGAGCAGTTCTTC.

This clone was seen just once. The sample contains more than one DNA sequence encoding this CDR3. The gene calls are TRBV9 and TRBJ1-6, with 7 bases identical to TRBD1. The CDR3 is 15 amino acids. The germline V gene encodes CDR1 SGDLS and CDR2 YYNGEE. V was clipped by 0 bases and J by 6 bases; unmatched bases: 3. The CDR3 sequence is CASSVGQGGNSPLHF. The CDR3 region has the DNA TGTGCCAGCAGCGTAGGACAGGGAGGTAATTCACCCCTCCACTTT.

The CDR3 spells CASSLALRREQYF. CDR3 in DNA: TGTGCCAGCAGCTTAGCCCTGAGGCGCGAGCAGTACTTC. The chain combines TRBV13 with TRBJ2-7; unclear D gene. The CDR3 totals 13 residues. Per the germline V gene, CDR1 is PRHDT and CDR2 is FYEKMQ (reference sequence). The V gene lost 1 base and the J gene lost 6 bases, with 10 bases spanning the gap.

V gene TRBV21-1 combines with J gene TRBJ1-6; the D segment call TRBD1 is taken from the table without a DNA check. TRBV21-1 is a recognized pseudogene. The CDR3 loop spans 17 amino acids. The chain's CDR3 is CASSKEADREDNSPLHF. The CDR3 DNA sequence: TGTGCCAGCAGCAAAGAAGCCGACAGGGAGGATAATTCACCCCTCCACTTT.

In this sample, this clone turned up a few times. The chain couples TRBV10-1 to TRBJ2-1; D may be TRBD2 (6 bases). This CDR3 comprises 15 residues. Trimming pared 4 bases from V and 4 bases from J, leaving 14 bases between. Germline V gene data show CDR1 as WNHNN and CDR2 as SYGVQD (reference sequence). The CDR3 region has the DNA TGCGCCAGCAGTGCCCCCAGCGGGCCTTACAATGAGCAGTTCTTC. Protein product: CASSAPSGPYNEQFF.

The rearrangement joins TRBV18 to TRBJ2-5; D unresolved. V was shortened by 6 bases and J by 3 bases, with 2 bases between the two germline ends. The CDR3 spans 10 residues. The germline V gene encodes CDR1 KGHSH and CDR2 LQKENI. The CDR3 loop reads CASSEETQYF. The CDR3, as DNA: TGTGCCAGCTCCGAAGAGACCCAGTACTTC.

The chain carries TRBV6-5 and TRBJ1-5; TRBD1 matches 7 bases. V lost 7 bases, J lost 1 base, and 7 bases stayed unmatched. Germline lookup yields CDR1 MNHEY and CDR2 SVGAGI. The CDR3 consists of 15 residues. The CDR3 reads CASMRDRTSNQPQHF. Written as DNA, the CDR3 is TGTGCCAGCATGCGGGACAGAACCAGCAATCAGCCCCAGCATTTT.